This entry describes one TCR beta chain. V gave up 0 bases and J gave up 4 bases, with 10 bases separating them. In germline, CDR1 is LNHNV, CDR2 YYDKDF (reference sequence). This CDR3 is 14 amino acids long. TCRdb re-analysed the 5' RACE reads in MiXCR, keeping a single row per CDR3 protein. The sample lists some 1,700,000 distinct CDR3 sequences, less than 35% seen once, with 0.27% in the top ten. This entry is derived from a study of identical twins. V and J are TRBV15 and TRBJ2-7; TRBD2 is a possible D gene (6 bases). Sequenced input: cord blood. This receptor was identified in a newborn girl in good health. As DNA, the CDR3 is TGTGCCACCAGCAGAGATCTTCTAGCGTACGAGCAGTACTTC. Amino acid sequence: CATSRDLLAYEQYF.